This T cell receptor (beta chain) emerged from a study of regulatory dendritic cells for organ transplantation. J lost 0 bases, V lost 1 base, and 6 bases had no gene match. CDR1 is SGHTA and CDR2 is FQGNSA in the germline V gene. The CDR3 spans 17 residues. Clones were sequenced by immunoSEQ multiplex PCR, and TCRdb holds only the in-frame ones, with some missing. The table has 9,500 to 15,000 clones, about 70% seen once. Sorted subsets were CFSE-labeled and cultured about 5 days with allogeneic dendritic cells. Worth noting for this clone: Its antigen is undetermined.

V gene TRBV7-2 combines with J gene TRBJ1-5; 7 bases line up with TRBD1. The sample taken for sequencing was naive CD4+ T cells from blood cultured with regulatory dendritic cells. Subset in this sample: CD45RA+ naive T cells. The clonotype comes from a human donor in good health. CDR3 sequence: CASSLVGQAYSNQPQHF. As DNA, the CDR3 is TGTGCCAGCAGCTTAGTAGGACAGGCCTATAGCAATCAGCCCCAGCATTTT.